This T cell receptor (beta chain) was recorded in a study of regulatory dendritic cells for organ transplantation. CFSE-labeled sorted T cells met regulatory or mature dendritic cells for approximately 5 days. TCRdb's copy holds only in-frame clones and misses some; the assay was immunoSEQ multiplex PCR. Seen here are fewer than 15,000 clones, 79% observed once, and the top ten hold around 0.99%. On this clone: Its target is unknown.

Trimming cost V 3 bases and J 4 bases; bases outside gene matches: 6. Germline CDR1 MGHRA, CDR2 YSYEKL. The CDR3 has 15 amino acids. This sequence originates from a human donor in good health. The genes are TRBV4-1 and TRBJ1-2, with 9 positions matching TRBD1. Sequences were obtained from naive CD8+ T cells from blood cultured with regulatory dendritic cells. The subset denotes: CD45RA+ naive T cells. In DNA form, the CDR3 reads TGCGCCAGCAGCCAGGGGACAGGGTCGGGCTATGGCTACACCTTC. This translates into CASSQGTGSGYGYTF.